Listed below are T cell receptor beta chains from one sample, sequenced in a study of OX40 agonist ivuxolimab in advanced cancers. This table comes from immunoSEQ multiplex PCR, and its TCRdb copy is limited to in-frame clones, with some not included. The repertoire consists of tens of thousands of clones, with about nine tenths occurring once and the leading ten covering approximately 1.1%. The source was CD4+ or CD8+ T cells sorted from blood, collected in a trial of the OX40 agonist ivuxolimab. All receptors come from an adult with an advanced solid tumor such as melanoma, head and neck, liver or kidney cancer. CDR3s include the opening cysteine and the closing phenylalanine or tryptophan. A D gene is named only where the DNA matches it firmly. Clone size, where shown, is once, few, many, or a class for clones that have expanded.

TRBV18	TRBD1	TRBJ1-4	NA	TGTGCCAGCTCACCTGACGGGACAGTCGGCGAAAAACTGTTTTTT	CASSPDGTVGEKLFF
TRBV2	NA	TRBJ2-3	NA	TGTGCCAGCAGTCCCGAAAGTCCCCGCAACACAGATACGCAGTATTTT	CASSPESPRNTDTQYF
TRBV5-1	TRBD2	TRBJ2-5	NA	TGCGCCAGCAGCACGTTAGCGGGAGGCGGGCCAGAGACCCAGTACTTC	CASSTLAGGGPETQYF
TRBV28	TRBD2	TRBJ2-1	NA	TGTGCCAGCAGTCCCCTCTATAGCGGGAGTAGAGGGTACAATGAGCAGTTCTTC	CASSPLYSGSRGYNEQFF
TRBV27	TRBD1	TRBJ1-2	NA	TGTGCCAGCAGTCCTCTTCCTACGACAGGGAAAGTCTTCCATGGCTACACCTTC	CASSPLPTTGKVFHGYTF
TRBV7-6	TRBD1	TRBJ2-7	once	TGTGCCAGCAGCTTAGGAGGGGGCCTGGACGAGCAGTACTTC	CASSLGGGLDEQYF
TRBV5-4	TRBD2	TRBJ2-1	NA	TGTGCCAGCAGCCCAGCGGGAAAGAATGAGCAGTTCTTC	CASSPAGKNEQFF
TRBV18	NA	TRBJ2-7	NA	TGTGCCAGCTCACTCCCGACAGCCCCCTACGAGCAGTACTTC	CASSLPTAPYEQYF
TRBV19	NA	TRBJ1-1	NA	TGTGCCAGTAGTAAAGGGTGGACTGAAGCTTTCTTT	CASSKGWTEAFF
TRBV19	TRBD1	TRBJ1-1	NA	TGTGCCAGCCTAAACACAGGGGGCGGAACTGAAGCTTTCTTT	CASLNTGGGTEAFF
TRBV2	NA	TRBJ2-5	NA	TGTGCCAGCAGTTATACAGGAGTCCAAGAGACCCAGTACTTC	CASSYTGVQETQYF
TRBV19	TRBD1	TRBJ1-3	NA	TGTGCCAGCGGGACAGGGAGCTCTGGAAACACCATATATTTT	CASGTGSSGNTIYF
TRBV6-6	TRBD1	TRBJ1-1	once	TGTGCCAGCAGGCTGGGACAGGGTGGAAACACTGAAGCTTTCTTT	CASRLGQGGNTEAFF
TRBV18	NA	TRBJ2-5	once	TGTGCCAGCTCCCAGGAGGGTTCGGAGACCCAGTACTTC	CASSQEGSETQYF
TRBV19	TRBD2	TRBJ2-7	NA	TGTGCCAGTAGTATCCACCTGTCCGCTAGCGGGAGTAGCTCCTACGAGCAGTACTTC	CASSIHLSASGSSSYEQYF
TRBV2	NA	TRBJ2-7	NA	TGTGCCAGCAATACCGACGGGACCTACGAGCAGTACTTC	CASNTDGTYEQYF
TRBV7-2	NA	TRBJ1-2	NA	TGTGCCAGCAGCCCCCAGGGCTATGGCTACACCTTC	CASSPQGYGYTF
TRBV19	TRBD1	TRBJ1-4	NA	TGTGCCAGTCAAAACAGGGGGCTCACTAATGAAAAACTGTTTTTT	CASQNRGLTNEKLFF
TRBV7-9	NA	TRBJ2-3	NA	TGTGCCAGCAGCTATTTCTGGACGGGGGAGGCGAGGTTGGATACGCAGTATTTT	CASSYFWTGEARLDTQYF
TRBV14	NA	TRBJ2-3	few	TGTGCCAGCAGCCAAATGGCCATCGCGGATACGCAGTATTTT	CASSQMAIADTQYF
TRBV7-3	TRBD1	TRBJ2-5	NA	TGTGCCAGCAGCCCAGGGACAGTAGAGACCCAGTACTTC	CASSPGTVETQYF
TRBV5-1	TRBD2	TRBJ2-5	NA	TGCGCCAGCAGCCCGGGACTAGCGGGAGCGGGCCAAGAGACCCAGTACTTC	CASSPGLAGAGQETQYF
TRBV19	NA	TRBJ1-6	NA	TGTGCCAGTAGCCCGGTGGTAGGGGTAAGTGATTCACCCCTCCACTTT	CASSPVVGVSDSPLHF
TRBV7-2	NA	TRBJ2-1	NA	TGTGCCAGCAGCCCCGTTACGAGTTCCTACAATGAGCAGTTCTTC	CASSPVTSSYNEQFF
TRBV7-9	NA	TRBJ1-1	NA	TGTGCCAGCAGCTTAACCCAAGACACTGAAGCTTTCTTT	CASSLTQDTEAFF
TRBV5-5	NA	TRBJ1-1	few	TGTGCCAGCAGCTTGCTGATGAACACTGAAGCTTTCTTT	CASSLLMNTEAFF
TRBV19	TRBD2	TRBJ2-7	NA	TGTGCCAGTAGTGCCGGGACTAGCTTCTTCTACGAGCAGTACTTC	CASSAGTSFFYEQYF
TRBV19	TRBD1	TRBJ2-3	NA	TGTGCCAGCCGAATGACAGGGGAGGACACAGATACGCAGTATTTT	CASRMTGEDTDTQYF
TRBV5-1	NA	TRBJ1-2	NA	TGCGCCAGCAGCTTGGCCGGGGGGCGTGATGGCTACACCTTC	CASSLAGGRDGYTF
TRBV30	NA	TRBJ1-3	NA	TGTGCCTGGAGTGTACGGGCAGGGGTTGGAAACACCATATATTTT	CAWSVRAGVGNTIYF
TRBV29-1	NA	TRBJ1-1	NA	TGCAGCGTCGGGGGAACTGAAGCTTTCTTT	CSVGGTEAFF
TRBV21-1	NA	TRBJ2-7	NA	TGTGCCAGCAGCAAAGTCAGATCCAGGGCGACCTACGAGCAGTACTTC	CASSKVRSRATYEQYF
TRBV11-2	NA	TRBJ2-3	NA	TGTGCCAGCAGCTTAGGCAGGAGCACAGATACGCAGTATTTT	CASSLGRSTDTQYF
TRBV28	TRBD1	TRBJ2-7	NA	TGTGCCAGCAGTTTTTCCAGGGGGTTGAACGAGCAGTACTTC	CASSFSRGLNEQYF
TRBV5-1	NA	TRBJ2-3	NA	TGCGCCAGCAGCCGGGACCTGTTGGGGGTTAGCACAGATACGCAGTATTTT	CASSRDLLGVSTDTQYF